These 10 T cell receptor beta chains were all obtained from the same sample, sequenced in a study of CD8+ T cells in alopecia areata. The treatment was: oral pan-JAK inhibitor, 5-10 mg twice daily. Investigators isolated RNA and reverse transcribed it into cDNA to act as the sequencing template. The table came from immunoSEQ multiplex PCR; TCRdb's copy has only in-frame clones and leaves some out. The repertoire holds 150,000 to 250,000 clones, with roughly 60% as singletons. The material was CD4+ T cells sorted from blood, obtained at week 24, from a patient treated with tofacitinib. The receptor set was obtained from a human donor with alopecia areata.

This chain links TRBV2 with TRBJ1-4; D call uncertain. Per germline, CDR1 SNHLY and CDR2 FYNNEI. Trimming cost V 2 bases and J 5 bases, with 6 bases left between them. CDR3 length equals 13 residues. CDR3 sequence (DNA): TGTGCCAGCAGTGAAATCAGGAATGAAAAACTGTTTTTT. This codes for CASSEIRNEKLFF.

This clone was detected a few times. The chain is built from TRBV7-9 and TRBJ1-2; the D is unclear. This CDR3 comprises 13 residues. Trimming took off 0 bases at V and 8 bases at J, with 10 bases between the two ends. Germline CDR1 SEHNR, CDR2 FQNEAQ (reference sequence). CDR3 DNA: TGTGCCAGCAGCTTAGCCACGGAAGGCGGCTACACCTTC. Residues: CASSLATEGGYTF.

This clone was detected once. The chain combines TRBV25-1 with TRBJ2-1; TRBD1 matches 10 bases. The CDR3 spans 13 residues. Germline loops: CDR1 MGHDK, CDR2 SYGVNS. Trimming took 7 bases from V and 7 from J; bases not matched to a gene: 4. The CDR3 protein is CASTPGQGNEQFF. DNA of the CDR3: TGTGCCAGCACCCCGGGACAGGGGAATGAGCAGTTCTTC.

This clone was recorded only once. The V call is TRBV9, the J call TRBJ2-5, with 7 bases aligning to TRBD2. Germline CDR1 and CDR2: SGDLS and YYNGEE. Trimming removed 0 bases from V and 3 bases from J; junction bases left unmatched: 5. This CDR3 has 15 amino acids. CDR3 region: CASSVGLADEETQYF. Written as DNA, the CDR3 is TGTGCCAGCAGCGTAGGCCTAGCGGACGAAGAGACCCAGTACTTC.

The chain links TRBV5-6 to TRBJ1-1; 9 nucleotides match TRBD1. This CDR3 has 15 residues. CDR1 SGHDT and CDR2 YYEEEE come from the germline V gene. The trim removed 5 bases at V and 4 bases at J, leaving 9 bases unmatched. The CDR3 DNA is TGTGCCAGCAGTATTGGACAGGGGAGTTTCACTGAAGCTTTCTTT. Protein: CASSIGQGSFTEAFF.

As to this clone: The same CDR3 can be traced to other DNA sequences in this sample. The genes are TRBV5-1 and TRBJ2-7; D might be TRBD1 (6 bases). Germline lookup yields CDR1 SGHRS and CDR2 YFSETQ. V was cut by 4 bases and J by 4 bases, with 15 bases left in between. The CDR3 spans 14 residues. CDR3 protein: CASSPGSGAYEQYF. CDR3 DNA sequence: TGCGCCAGCAGCCCTGGTTCAGGGGCGTACGAGCAGTACTTC.

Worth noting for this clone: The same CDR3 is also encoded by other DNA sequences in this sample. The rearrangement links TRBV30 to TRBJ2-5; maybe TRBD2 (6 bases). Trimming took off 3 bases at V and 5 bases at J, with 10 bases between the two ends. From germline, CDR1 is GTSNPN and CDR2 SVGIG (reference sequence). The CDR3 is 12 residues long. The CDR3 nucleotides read TGTGCCTGGAGACGCGGAGGGGAGACCCAGTACTTC. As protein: CAWRRGGETQYF.

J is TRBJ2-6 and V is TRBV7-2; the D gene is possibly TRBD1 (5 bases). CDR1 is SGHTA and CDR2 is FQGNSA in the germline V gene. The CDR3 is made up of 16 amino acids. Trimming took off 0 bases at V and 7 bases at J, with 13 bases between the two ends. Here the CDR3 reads CASSLAGRVGANVLTF. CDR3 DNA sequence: TGTGCCAGCAGCTTAGCAGGCAGGGTGGGAGCCAACGTCCTGACTTTC.

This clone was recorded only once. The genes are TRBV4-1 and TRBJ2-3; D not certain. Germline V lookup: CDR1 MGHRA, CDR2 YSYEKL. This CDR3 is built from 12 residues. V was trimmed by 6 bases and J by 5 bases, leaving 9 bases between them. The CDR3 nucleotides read TGCGCCAGCAGTCAAAGAGGAGATACGCAGTATTTT. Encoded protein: CASSQRGDTQYF.

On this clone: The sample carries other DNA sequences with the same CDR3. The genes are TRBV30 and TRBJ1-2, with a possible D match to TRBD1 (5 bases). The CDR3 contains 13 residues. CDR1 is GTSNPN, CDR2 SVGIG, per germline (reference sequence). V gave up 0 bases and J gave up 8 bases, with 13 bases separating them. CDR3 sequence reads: CAWSVQGRWGYTF. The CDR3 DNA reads TGTGCCTGGAGTGTTCAGGGAAGGTGGGGCTACACCTTC.